The TCR beta chain described here comes from a study of monozygotic twins with inflammatory bowel disease. Whole-study findings and limits: Support for any single strong IBD-associated signal or clonotype was not found. Compared with healthy co-twins, IBD patients showed reduced TCRbeta repertoire diversity by inverse Simpson.

The CDR3 is made up of 13 amino acids. Germline V gene data show CDR1 as MNHEY and CDR2 as SVGAGI. Eight separate reactions per sample served to make cDNA. TCRdb re-called the 5' RACE reads and shows each CDR3 protein once, DNA omitted. This sample's table reports approximately 400,000 distinct CDR3 sequences. Concerning this clonotype: Its antigen is not known.

The sequence was collected from a human donor with ulcerative colitis or Crohn's disease, or a healthy co-twin of an affected twin (not recorded which). The chain recombines TRBV6-5 with TRBJ2-6. The specimen sequenced was blood. The CDR3 sequence is CASTISGANVLTF.